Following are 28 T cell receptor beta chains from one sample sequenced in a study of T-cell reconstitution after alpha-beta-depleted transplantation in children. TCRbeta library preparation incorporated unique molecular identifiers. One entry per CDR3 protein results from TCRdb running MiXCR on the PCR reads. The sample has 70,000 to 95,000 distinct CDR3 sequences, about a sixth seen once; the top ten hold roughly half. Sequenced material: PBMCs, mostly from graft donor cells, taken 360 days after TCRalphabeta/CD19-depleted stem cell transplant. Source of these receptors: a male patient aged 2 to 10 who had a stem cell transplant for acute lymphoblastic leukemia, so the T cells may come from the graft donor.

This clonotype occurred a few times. The CDR3 nucleotides are TGCAGTGCTGCCCGGGACAGCCTCTACGAGCAGTACTTC. As protein: CSAARDSLYEQYF. The rearrangement links TRBV20-1 to TRBJ2-7, with 7 positions matching TRBD1. Losses at the gene ends were 5 bases for V and 3 bases for J; bases not matched to a gene: 7. CDR3 length: 13 amino acids. CDR1 and CDR2 from the germline V gene are DFQATT and SNEGSKA (reference sequence).

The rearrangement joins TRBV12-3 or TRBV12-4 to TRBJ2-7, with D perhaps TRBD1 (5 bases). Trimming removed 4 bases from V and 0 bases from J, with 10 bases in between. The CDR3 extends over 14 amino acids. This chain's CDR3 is CASSYVQGSYEQYF. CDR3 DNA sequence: TGTGCCAGCAGTTACGTGCAGGGCTCCTACGAGCAGTACTTC.

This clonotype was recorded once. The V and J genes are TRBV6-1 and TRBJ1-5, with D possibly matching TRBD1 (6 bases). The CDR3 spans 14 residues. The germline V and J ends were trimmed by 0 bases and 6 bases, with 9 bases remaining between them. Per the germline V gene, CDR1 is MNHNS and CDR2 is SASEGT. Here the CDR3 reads CASSEAYRVQPQHF. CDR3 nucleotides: TGTGCCAGCAGTGAAGCTTACAGGGTTCAGCCCCAGCATTTT.

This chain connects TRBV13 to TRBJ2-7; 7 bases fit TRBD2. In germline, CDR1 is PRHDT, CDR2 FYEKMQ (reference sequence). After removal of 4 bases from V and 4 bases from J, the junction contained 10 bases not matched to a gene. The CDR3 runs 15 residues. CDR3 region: CASSSKPGLLYEQYF. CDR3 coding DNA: TGTGCCAGCAGCTCGAAGCCGGGACTACTTTACGAGCAGTACTTC.

Written as DNA, the CDR3 is TGTGCCAGCAGCTTGGAGTTGAAGGGTTTCGGCTACACCTTC. This sequence encodes CASSLELKGFGYTF. The chain is built from TRBV7-9 and TRBJ1-2; the D is unclear. This CDR3 region has 14 residues. Germline V lookup: CDR1 SEHNR, CDR2 FQNEAQ (reference sequence). V lost 3 bases and J lost 8, with 16 bases in between.

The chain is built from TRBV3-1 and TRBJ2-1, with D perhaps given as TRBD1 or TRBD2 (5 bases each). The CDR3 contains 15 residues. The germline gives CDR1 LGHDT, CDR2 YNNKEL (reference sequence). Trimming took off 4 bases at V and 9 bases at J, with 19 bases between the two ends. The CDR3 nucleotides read TGTGCCAGCAGCCGGAGTGGGACGGTAGAAGGTGAGCAGTTCTTC. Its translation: CASSRSGTVEGEQFF.

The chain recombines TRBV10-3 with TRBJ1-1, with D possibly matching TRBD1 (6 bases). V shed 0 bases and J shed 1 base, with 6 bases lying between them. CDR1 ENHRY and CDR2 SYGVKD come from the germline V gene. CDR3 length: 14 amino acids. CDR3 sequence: CAISESGQNTEAFF. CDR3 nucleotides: TGTGCCATCAGTGAGTCGGGACAGAACACTGAAGCTTTCTTT.

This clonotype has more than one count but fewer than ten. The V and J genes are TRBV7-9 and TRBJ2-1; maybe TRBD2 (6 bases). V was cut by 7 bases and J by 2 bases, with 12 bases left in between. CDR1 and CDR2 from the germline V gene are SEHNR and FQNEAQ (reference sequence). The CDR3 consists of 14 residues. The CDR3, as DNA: TGTGCCAGCACGGAGGGTAGCACCTACAATGAGCAGTTCTTC. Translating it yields CASTEGSTYNEQFF.

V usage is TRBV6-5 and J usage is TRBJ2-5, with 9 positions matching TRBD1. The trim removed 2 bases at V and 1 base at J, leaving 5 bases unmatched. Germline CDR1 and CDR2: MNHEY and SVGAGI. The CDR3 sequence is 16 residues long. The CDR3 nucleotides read TGTGCCAGCAGTTACAATCGGGACAGGGTCCAAGAGACCCAGTACTTC. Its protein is CASSYNRDRVQETQYF.

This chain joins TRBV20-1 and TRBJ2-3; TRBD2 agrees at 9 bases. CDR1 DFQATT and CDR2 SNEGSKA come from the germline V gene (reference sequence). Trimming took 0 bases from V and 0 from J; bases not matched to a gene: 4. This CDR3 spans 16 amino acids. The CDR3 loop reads CSARDRSGRSTDTQYF. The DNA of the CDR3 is TGCAGTGCTAGAGATCGGAGCGGGAGGAGCACAGATACGCAGTATTTT.

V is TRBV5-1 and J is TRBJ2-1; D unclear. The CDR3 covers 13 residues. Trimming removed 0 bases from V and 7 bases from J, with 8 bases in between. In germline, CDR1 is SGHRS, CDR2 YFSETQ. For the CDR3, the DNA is TGCGCCAGCAGCTTGGCTGTAGTAAATGAGCAGTTCTTC. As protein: CASSLAVVNEQFF. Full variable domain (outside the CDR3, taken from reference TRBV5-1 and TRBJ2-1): KAGVTQTPRYLIKTRGQQVTLSCSPISGHRSVSWYQQTPGQGLQFLFEYFSETQRNKGNFPGRFSGRQFSNSRSEMNVSTLELGDSALYLCASSLAVVNEQFFGPGTRLTVL.

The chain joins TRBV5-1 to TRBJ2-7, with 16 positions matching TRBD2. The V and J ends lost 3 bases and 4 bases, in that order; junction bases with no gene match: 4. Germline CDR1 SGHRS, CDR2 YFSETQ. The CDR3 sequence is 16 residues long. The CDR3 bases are TGCGCCAGCAGCTGGGGACTAGCGGGAGGGCCATACGAGCAGTACTTC. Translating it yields CASSWGLAGGPYEQYF.

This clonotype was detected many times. Here the CDR3 reads CSVESGARIGETQYF. CDR3 bases: TGCAGCGTTGAGTCGGGGGCGAGGATCGGGGAGACCCAGTACTTC. The chain is built from TRBV29-1 and TRBJ2-5; D is possibly TRBD1 or TRBD2 (6 bases each). Germline CDR1 and CDR2: SQVTM and ANQGSEA. V was cut by 3 bases and J by 5 bases, with 19 bases left in between. The CDR3 totals 15 residues.

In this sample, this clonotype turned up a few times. The CDR3 DNA sequence: TGCGCCAGCAGCTCCCTTCCGGGACCAACTTACAATGAGCAGTTCTTC. Amino acids: CASSSLPGPTYNEQFF. The rearrangement joins TRBV5-1 to TRBJ2-1, with D possibly called TRBD1 or TRBD2 (5 bases each). CDR1 is SGHRS, CDR2 YFSETQ, per germline. V shed 3 bases and J shed 4 bases, with 17 bases lying between them. The CDR3 is made up of 16 amino acids.

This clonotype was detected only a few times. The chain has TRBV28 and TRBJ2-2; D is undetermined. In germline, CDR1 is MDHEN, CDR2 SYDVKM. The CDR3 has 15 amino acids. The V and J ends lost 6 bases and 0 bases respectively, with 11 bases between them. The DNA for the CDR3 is TGTGCCAGCAGCCGACTCCCACCGAACACCGGGGAGCTGTTTTTT. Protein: CASSRLPPNTGELFF.

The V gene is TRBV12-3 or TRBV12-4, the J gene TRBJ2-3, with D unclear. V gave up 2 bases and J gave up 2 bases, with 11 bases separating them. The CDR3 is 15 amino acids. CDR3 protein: CASSLIRNPTDTQYF. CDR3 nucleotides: TGTGCCAGCAGTTTAATCCGAAACCCCACAGATACGCAGTATTTT.

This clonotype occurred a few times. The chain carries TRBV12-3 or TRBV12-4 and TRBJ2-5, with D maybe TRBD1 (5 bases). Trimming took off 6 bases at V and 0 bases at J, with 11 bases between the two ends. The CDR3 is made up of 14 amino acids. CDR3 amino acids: CASRDRGYQETQYF. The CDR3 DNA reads TGTGCCAGCAGAGACAGAGGCTACCAAGAGACCCAGTACTTC.

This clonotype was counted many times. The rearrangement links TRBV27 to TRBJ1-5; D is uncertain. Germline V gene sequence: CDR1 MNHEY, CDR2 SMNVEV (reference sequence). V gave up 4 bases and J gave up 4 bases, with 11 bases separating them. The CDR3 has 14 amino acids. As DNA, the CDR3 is TGTGCCAGCAGTTCTTTAAACCCAAATCAGCCCCAGCATTTT. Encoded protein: CASSSLNPNQPQHF.

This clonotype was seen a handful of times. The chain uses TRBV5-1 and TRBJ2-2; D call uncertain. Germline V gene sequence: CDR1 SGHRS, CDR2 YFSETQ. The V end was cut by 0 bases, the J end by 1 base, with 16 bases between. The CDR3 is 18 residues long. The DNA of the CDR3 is TGCGCCAGCAGCTTGGCCTGGGGTTTGGACCAGAACACCGGGGAGCTGTTTTTT. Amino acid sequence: CASSLAWGLDQNTGELFF.

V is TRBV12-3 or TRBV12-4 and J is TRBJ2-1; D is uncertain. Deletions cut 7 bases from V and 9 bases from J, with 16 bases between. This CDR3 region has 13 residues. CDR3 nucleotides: TGTGCCAGCATCTTAGGTCCTATCGGTGAGCAGTTCTTC. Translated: CASILGPIGEQFF.

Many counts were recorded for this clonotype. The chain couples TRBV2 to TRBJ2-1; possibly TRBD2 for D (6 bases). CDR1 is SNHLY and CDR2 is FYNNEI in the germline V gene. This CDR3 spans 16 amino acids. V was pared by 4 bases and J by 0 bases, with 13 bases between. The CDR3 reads CASSVPSASSYNEQFF. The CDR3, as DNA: TGTGCCAGCAGTGTCCCTAGCGCCAGCTCCTACAATGAGCAGTTCTTC.

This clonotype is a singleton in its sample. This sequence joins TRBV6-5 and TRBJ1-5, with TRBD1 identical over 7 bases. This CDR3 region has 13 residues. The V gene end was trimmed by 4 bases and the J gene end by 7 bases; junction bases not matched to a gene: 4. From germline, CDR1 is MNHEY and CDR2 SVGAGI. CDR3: CASSFTGVQPQHF. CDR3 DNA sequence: TGTGCCAGCAGTTTCACAGGGGTCCAGCCCCAGCATTTT.

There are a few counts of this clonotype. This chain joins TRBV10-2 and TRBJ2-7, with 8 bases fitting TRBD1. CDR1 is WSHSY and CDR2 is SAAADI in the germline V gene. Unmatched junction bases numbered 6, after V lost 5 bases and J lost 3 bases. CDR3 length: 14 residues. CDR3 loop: CASSSRQGNYEQYF. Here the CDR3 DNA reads TGCGCCAGCAGTTCCCGACAGGGGAACTACGAGCAGTACTTC.

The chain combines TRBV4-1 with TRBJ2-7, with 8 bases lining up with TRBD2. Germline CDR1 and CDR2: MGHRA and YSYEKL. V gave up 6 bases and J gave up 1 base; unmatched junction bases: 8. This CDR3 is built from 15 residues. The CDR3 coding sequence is TGCGCCAGCAGTCAGAGCGGGAGTCAGTCCTACGAGCAGTACTTC. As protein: CASSQSGSQSYEQYF.

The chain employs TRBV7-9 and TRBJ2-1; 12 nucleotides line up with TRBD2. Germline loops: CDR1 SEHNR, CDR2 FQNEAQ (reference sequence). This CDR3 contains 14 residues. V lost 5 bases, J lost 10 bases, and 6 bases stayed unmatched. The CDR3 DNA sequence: TGTGCCAGCAGCAGACTAGCGGGAGTGGGCGAGCAGTTCTTC. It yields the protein CASSRLAGVGEQFF.

The CDR3 loop is CASSQDKRVAGATGELFF. In DNA, the CDR3 is TGTGCCAGCAGCCAAGATAAGCGAGTAGCGGGAGCAACCGGGGAGCTGTTTTTT. The chain uses TRBV3-1 and TRBJ2-2; 9 bases are a match to TRBD2. V shed 0 bases, J shed 5 bases, and the junction held 10 bases outside the gene matches. CDR1 LGHDT and CDR2 YNNKEL come from the germline V gene (reference sequence). CDR3 length equals 18 residues.

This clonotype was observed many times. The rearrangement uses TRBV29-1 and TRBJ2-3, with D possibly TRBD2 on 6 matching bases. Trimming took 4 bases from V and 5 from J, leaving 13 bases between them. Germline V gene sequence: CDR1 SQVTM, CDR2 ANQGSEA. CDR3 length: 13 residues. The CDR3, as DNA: TGCAGCGTTGTTCAGGGAGGCGGAGATACGCAGTATTTT. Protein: CSVVQGGGDTQYF.

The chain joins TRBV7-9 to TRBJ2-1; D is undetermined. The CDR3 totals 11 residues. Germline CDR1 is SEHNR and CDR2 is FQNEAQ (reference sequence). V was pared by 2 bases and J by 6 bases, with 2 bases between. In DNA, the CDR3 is TGTGCCAGCAGCTTAAGCAATGAGCAGTTCTTC. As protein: CASSLSNEQFF.